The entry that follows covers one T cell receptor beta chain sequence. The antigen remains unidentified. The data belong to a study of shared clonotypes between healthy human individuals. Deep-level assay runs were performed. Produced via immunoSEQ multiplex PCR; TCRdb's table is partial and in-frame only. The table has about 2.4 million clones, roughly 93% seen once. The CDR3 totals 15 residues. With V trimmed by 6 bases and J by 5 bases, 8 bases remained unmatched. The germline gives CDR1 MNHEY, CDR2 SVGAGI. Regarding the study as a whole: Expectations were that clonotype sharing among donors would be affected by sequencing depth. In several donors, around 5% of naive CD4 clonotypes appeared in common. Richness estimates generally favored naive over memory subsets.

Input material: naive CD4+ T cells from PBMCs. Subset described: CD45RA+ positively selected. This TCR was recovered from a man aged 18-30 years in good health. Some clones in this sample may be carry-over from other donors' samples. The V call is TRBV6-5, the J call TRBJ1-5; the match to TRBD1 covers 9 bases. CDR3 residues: CASRLTGGDYQPQHF. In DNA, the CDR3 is TGTGCCAGCAGGCTGACAGGGGGTGATTATCAGCCCCAGCATTTT.